The 3 T cell receptor beta chains given below trace back to one sample, sequenced in a study of blood T cell repertoires in COVID-19. Measured with immunoSEQ multiplex PCR; TCRdb has only the in-frame clones, and not every one. The sample lists about 110,000 clones, approximately 90% occurring once. Sequencing was carried out using peripheral blood. These receptor sequences come from a woman in her 70s who had recovered from COVID-19.

V usage is TRBV19 and J usage is TRBJ1-4; 7 bases are shared with TRBD1. The CDR3 contains 14 residues. Trimming removed 6 bases from V and 4 bases from J; junction bases left unmatched: 5. Germline V gene data show CDR1 as LNHDA and CDR2 as SQIVND (reference sequence). The CDR3 DNA reads as TGTGCCAGTAGCACCAGGGGGTATAATGAAAAACTGTTTTTT. Encoded protein: CASSTRGYNEKLFF.

This clone was observed once. The chain joins TRBV21-1 to TRBJ2-5; the DNA was not used to check the table's D call, TRBD2. TRBV21-1 is a known pseudogene. The CDR3 is 15 residues long. The CDR3 protein is CASNFHQEGWETQYF. In nucleotides, the CDR3 is TGTGCCAGCAACTTCCATCAGGAGGGGTGGGAGACCCAGTACTTC.

Regarding this clone: The sample holds other DNA sequences that translate to the same CDR3. The chain carries TRBV7-2 and TRBJ2-2, with TRBD2 matching 7 bases. Losses at the gene ends were 5 bases for V and 4 bases for J; bases not matched to a gene: 4. CDR1 and CDR2 from the germline V gene are SGHTA and FQGNSA. The CDR3 totals 14 residues. This chain's CDR3 is CASSLGGGTGELFF. CDR3 bases: TGTGCCAGCAGCCTGGGGGGGGGCACCGGGGAGCTGTTTTTT.